This T cell receptor (beta chain) was captured in a study of glioma-infiltrating T cells after dendritic cell vaccination. Study at large: At biweekly intervals, patients got three intradermal dendritic cell vaccine injections.

Generated by immunoSEQ multiplex PCR, the TCRdb table keeps only in-frame clones and is missing some. The data contain about 36,000 clones, roughly four fifths of them singletons. The V gene end was trimmed by 5 bases and the J gene end by 2 bases; junction bases not matched to a gene: 8. Germline V gene sequence: CDR1 LNHDA, CDR2 SQIVND (reference sequence). CDR3 length equals 16 residues. The table lists this clone with a count of one. The receptor comes from a human donor with glioblastoma. This chain uses TRBV19 with TRBJ2-5; 10 bases map to TRBD2. The sequenced sample was blood, obtained before dendritic cell vaccination. This chain's CDR3 is CASSLRTSGTQETQYF. CDR3 bases: TGTGCCAGTAGTCTAAGGACTAGCGGAACTCAAGAGACCCAGTACTTC.